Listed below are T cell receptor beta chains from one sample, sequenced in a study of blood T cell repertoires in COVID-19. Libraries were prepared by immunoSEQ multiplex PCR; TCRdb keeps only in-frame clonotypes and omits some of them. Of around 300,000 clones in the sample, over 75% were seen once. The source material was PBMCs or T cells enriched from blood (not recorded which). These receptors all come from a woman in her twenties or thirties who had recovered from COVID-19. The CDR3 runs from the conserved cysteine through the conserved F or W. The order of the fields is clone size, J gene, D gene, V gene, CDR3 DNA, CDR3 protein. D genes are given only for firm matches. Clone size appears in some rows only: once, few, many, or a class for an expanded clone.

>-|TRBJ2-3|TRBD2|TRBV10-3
TGTGCCATCAGCGTAGCGGGGGTGGATACGCAGTATTTT
CAISVAGVDTQYF
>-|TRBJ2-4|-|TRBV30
TGTGCCTGGAGTGTCTCAGGAAGGAACATTCAGTACTTC
CAWSVSGRNIQYF
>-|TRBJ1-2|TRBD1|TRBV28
TGTGCCAGCAGTATACAGGGGGCGGTCTATGGCTACACCTTC
CASSIQGAVYGYTF
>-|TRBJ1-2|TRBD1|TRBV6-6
TGTGCCAGCATCGCCCGACAGGGAAACTATGGCTACACCTTC
CASIARQGNYGYTF
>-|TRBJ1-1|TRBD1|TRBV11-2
TGTGCCAGCAGCCCCGCGGCAGGGGGGCTTGGGGCTTTCTTT
CASSPAAGGLGAFF
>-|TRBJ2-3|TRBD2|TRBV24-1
TGTGCCACCAGGACTAGCGGGGGAGATACGCAGTATTTT
CATRTSGGDTQYF
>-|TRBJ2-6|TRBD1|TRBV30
TGTGCCTGGAGTCGGGACAGGGTCCCCTCTGGGGCCAACGTCCTGACTTTC
CAWSRDRVPSGANVLTF
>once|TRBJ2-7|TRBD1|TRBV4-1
TGCGCCAGCAGCCCGATGGGACAGTCCGAGCAGTACTTC
CASSPMGQSEQYF
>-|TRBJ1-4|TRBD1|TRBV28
TGTGCCAGCAGTACCAGGACAGGGCTCTCTAAAATCTCTAATGAAAAACTGTTTTTT
CASSTRTGLSKISNEKLFF
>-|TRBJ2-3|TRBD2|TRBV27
TGTGCCAGCAGTGCTCTCCAGCGGGGGGGCCCGGGAGATACGCAGTATTTT
CASSALQRGGPGDTQYF
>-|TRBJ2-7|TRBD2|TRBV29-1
TGCAGCGTGCATAGCGGGAGTGTCTACGAGCAGTACTTC
CSVHSGSVYEQYF
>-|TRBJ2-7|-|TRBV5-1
TGCGCCAGCAGCCCCAGGGACAAGAACTACGAGCAGTACTTC
CASSPRDKNYEQYF
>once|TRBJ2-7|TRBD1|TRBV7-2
TGTGCCAGCAGCTTAGCGTCAGGGACAGAATTCTACGAGCAGTACTTC
CASSLASGTEFYEQYF
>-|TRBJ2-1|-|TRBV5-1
TGCGCCAGCAGCTTACCTGGCAGCTCCTACAATGAGCAGTTCTTC
CASSLPGSSYNEQFF
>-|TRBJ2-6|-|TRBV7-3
TGTGCCAGCAGCCGAGACAGGTCTGGGGCCAACGTCCTGACTTTC
CASSRDRSGANVLTF
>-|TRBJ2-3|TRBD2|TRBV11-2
TGTGCCAGCAGCCATGGGAGGGAGGCACGCACAGATACGCAGTATTTT
CASSHGREARTDTQYF
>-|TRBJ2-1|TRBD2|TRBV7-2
TGTGCCAGCAGCCTAAAGCGGGGGGCACTTCGCTCCTACAATGAGCAGTTCTTC
CASSLKRGALRSYNEQFF
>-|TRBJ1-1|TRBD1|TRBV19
TGTGCCAGTAGTGCCCGGGATACAGGGGTTGCTTTCTTT
CASSARDTGVAFF
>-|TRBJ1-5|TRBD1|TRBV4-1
TGCGCCAGCAGCCTTGGACAGGGGACCTATCAGCCCCAGCATTTT
CASSLGQGTYQPQHF
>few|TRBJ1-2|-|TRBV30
TGTGCCTGGAGTCCCCCGGGACACAAAAACTATGGCTACACCTTC
CAWSPPGHKNYGYTF
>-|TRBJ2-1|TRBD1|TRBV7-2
TGTGCCAGCAGCCCCCCCGAGACAGGGGGGTCGAAGAATGAGCAGTTCTTC
CASSPPETGGSKNEQFF
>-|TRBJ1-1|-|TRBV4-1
TGCGCCAGCAGCCAAGGACTTTTGAACACTGAAGCTTTCTTT
CASSQGLLNTEAFF
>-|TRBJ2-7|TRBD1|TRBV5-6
TGTGCCAGCAGATCGCAGGGGGCGGACGAGCAGTACTTC
CASRSQGADEQYF
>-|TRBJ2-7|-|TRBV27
TGTGCCAGCAGTTCCCTCGTCTCCTACGAGCAGTACTTC
CASSSLVSYEQYF
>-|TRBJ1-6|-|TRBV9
TGTGCCAGCAGCGTAGGCCCGGCAGGGCGGAGTCCACCCCTCCACTTT
CASSVGPAGRSPPLHF
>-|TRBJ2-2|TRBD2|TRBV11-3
TGTGCCAGCAGCCCCCCTTATCTAGCGGGGGGGACCGGGGAGCTGTTTTTT
CASSPPYLAGGTGELFF
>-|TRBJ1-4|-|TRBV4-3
TGCGCCAGCAGCCCGGAAGTGTGGGGAGGTGTGCTGTTTTTT
CASSPEVWGGVLFF
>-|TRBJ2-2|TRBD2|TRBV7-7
TGTGCCAGCAGCTTAAGGGCTAGCGGGAGGGCCGACACCGGGGAGCTGTTTTTT
CASSLRASGRADTGELFF
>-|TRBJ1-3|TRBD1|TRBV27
TGTGCCAGCAGACCCGCAGGGGGCTCTTGGAACACCATATATTTT
CASRPAGGSWNTIYF
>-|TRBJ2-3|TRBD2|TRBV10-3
TGTGCCATCACCCGTGGGGGGGGGTCAGATACGCAGTATTTT
CAITRGGGSDTQYF
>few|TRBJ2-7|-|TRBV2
TGTGCCACCCCTGATGGAGGAGGGGAGCAGTACTTC
CATPDGGGEQYF
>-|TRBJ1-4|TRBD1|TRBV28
TGTGCCAGCAGTTTCACAGGGGACGATGAAAAACTGTTTTTT
CASSFTGDDEKLFF
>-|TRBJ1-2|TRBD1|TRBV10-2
TGCGCCAGCAGTGGGTACCAGGGGGCTGTCTATGGCTACACCTTC
CASSGYQGAVYGYTF
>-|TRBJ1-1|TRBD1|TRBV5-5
TGTGCCAGCACCCTGAACAGGGGGCGTACTGAAGCTTTCTTT
CASTLNRGRTEAFF
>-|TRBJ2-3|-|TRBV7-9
TGTGCCAGCAGCTCTGGGCTCCTGCGAACAGATACGCAGTATTTT
CASSSGLLRTDTQYF
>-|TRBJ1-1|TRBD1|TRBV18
TGTGCCAGCTCACTTCTGTCAGGGGGCTCGTCGAACACTGAAGCTTTCTTT
CASSLLSGGSSNTEAFF
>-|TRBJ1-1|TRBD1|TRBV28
TGTGCCAGCAGGACGACAGGGAAAGCTTTCTTT
CASRTTGKAFF
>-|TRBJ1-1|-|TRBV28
TGTGCCAGCAGTTTACCGAAAGGGGACACTGAAGCTTTCTTT
CASSLPKGDTEAFF
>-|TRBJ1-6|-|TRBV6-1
TGTGCCAGCAGTGATGGGGGGTGGGGATATAATTCACCCCTCCACTTT
CASSDGGWGYNSPLHF
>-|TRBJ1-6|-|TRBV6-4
TGTGCCAGCAGTATGGCGGAAAATTCACCCCTCCACTTT
CASSMAENSPLHF
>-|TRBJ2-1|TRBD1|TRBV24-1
TGTGCCACCAGTGATTCAGGGACAGGGGGCTCCTACAATGAGCAGTTCTTC
CATSDSGTGGSYNEQFF
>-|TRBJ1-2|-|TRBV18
TGTGCCAGCTCACGGGACTCAGGAGGAGCTAACTATGGCTACACCTTC
CASSRDSGGANYGYTF
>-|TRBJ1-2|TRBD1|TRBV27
TGTGCCAGCAGTCCGACAGGGGCTGTCTATGGCTACACCTTC
CASSPTGAVYGYTF
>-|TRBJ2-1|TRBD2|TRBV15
TGTGCCACCAGCCACTGGCTAGTTCTAGCGGGAGGGTGGAATGAGCAGTTCTTC
CATSHWLVLAGGWNEQFF
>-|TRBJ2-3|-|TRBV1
TGCACCAGCGGGGCTTTTAGCGGGGGGATACACACAGATACGCAGTATTTT
CTSGAFSGGIHTDTQYF
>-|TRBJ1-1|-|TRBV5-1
TGCGCCAGCAGTTTTAGGGGTACTGAAGCTTTCTTT
CASSFRGTEAFF
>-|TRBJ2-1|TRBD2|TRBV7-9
TGTGCCAGCAGCTGGGGGACTAGCGGCTACAATGAGCAGTTCTTC
CASSWGTSGYNEQFF
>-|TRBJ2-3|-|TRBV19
TGTGCCAGTAGTATTCAACAGGGTTGGACAGATACGCAGTATTTT
CASSIQQGWTDTQYF
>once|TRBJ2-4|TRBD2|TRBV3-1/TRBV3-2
TGTGCCAGCAAGAGTAGCGGGGTAGCCAAAAACATTCAGTACTTC
CASKSSGVAKNIQYF
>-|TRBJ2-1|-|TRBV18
TGTGCCAGCTCACAAATCGCCGGAGCCTACAATGAGCAGTTCTTC
CASSQIAGAYNEQFF
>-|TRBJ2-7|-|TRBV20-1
TGCAGTGTATTGGGCGGGTTCGAGCAGTACTTC
CSVLGGFEQYF
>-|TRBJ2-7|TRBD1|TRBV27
TGTGCCAGCAGTTTAGTGGGGACAGGGGACGAGCAGTACTTC
CASSLVGTGDEQYF
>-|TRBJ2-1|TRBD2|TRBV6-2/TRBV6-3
TGTGCCAGCAGCCGACTAGCGGGGGGGACATACAATGAGCAGTTCTTC
CASSRLAGGTYNEQFF
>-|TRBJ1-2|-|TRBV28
TGTGCCAGCAGTTTCCAAACGACAGCGAACTATGGCTACACCTTC
CASSFQTTANYGYTF
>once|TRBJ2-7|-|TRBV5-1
TGCGCCAGCAGCCCGGGACTCCCTCCGAGCTCCTACGAGCAGTACTTC
CASSPGLPPSSYEQYF
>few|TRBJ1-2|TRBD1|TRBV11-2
TGTGCCAGCAGCCCACTCTACAGGGGCCGTCAGATCTATGGCTACACCTTC
CASSPLYRGRQIYGYTF
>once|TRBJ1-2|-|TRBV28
TGTGCCAGCAGTTTCTTTGGGGGGACCTATGGCTACACCTTC
CASSFFGGTYGYTF
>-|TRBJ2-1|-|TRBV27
TGTGCCAGCAGTCCGTTGGGGGCAGCGGGGACTTTCTACAATGAGCAGTTCTTC
CASSPLGAAGTFYNEQFF
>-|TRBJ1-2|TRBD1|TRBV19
TGTGCCAGTAGTATGTTTCTACAGGGGCACTATGGCTACACCTTC
CASSMFLQGHYGYTF
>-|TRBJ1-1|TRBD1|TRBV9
TGTGCCAGCAGTGACGGACAGGGCGGGTCAGGAGCTTTCTTT
CASSDGQGGSGAFF